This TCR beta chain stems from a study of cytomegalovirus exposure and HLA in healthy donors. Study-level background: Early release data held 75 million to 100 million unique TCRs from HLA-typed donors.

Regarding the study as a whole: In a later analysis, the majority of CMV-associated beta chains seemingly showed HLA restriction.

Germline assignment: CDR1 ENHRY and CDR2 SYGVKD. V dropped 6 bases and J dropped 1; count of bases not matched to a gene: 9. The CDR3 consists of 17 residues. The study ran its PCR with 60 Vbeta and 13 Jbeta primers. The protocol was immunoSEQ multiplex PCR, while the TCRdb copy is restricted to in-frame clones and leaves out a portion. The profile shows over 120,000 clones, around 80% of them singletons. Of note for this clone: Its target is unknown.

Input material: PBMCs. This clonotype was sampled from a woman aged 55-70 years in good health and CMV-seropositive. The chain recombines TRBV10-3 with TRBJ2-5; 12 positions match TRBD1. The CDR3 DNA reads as TGTGCCATCAGCCACCGAGGGGACAGGGGGCGCCAAGAGACCCAGTACTTC. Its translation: CAISHRGDRGRQETQYF.